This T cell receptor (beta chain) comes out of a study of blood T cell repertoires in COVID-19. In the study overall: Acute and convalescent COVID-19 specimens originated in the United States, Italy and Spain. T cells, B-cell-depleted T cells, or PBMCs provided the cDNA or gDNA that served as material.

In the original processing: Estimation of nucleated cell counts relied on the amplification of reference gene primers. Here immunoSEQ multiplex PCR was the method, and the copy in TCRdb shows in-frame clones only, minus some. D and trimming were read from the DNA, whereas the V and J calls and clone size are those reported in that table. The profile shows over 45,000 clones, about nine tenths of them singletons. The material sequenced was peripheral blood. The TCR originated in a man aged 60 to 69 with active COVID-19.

CDR3 coding DNA: TGCGCCAGCCGGGACTCGCTCACAGATACGCAGTATTTT. It yields the protein CASRDSLTDTQYF. The chain employs TRBV5-1 and TRBJ2-3; D perhaps matches TRBD2 (6 bases). The CDR3 extends over 13 amino acids. The V gene lost 7 bases and the J gene lost 2 bases, with 11 bases spanning the gap. Germline assignment: CDR1 SGHRS and CDR2 YFSETQ.